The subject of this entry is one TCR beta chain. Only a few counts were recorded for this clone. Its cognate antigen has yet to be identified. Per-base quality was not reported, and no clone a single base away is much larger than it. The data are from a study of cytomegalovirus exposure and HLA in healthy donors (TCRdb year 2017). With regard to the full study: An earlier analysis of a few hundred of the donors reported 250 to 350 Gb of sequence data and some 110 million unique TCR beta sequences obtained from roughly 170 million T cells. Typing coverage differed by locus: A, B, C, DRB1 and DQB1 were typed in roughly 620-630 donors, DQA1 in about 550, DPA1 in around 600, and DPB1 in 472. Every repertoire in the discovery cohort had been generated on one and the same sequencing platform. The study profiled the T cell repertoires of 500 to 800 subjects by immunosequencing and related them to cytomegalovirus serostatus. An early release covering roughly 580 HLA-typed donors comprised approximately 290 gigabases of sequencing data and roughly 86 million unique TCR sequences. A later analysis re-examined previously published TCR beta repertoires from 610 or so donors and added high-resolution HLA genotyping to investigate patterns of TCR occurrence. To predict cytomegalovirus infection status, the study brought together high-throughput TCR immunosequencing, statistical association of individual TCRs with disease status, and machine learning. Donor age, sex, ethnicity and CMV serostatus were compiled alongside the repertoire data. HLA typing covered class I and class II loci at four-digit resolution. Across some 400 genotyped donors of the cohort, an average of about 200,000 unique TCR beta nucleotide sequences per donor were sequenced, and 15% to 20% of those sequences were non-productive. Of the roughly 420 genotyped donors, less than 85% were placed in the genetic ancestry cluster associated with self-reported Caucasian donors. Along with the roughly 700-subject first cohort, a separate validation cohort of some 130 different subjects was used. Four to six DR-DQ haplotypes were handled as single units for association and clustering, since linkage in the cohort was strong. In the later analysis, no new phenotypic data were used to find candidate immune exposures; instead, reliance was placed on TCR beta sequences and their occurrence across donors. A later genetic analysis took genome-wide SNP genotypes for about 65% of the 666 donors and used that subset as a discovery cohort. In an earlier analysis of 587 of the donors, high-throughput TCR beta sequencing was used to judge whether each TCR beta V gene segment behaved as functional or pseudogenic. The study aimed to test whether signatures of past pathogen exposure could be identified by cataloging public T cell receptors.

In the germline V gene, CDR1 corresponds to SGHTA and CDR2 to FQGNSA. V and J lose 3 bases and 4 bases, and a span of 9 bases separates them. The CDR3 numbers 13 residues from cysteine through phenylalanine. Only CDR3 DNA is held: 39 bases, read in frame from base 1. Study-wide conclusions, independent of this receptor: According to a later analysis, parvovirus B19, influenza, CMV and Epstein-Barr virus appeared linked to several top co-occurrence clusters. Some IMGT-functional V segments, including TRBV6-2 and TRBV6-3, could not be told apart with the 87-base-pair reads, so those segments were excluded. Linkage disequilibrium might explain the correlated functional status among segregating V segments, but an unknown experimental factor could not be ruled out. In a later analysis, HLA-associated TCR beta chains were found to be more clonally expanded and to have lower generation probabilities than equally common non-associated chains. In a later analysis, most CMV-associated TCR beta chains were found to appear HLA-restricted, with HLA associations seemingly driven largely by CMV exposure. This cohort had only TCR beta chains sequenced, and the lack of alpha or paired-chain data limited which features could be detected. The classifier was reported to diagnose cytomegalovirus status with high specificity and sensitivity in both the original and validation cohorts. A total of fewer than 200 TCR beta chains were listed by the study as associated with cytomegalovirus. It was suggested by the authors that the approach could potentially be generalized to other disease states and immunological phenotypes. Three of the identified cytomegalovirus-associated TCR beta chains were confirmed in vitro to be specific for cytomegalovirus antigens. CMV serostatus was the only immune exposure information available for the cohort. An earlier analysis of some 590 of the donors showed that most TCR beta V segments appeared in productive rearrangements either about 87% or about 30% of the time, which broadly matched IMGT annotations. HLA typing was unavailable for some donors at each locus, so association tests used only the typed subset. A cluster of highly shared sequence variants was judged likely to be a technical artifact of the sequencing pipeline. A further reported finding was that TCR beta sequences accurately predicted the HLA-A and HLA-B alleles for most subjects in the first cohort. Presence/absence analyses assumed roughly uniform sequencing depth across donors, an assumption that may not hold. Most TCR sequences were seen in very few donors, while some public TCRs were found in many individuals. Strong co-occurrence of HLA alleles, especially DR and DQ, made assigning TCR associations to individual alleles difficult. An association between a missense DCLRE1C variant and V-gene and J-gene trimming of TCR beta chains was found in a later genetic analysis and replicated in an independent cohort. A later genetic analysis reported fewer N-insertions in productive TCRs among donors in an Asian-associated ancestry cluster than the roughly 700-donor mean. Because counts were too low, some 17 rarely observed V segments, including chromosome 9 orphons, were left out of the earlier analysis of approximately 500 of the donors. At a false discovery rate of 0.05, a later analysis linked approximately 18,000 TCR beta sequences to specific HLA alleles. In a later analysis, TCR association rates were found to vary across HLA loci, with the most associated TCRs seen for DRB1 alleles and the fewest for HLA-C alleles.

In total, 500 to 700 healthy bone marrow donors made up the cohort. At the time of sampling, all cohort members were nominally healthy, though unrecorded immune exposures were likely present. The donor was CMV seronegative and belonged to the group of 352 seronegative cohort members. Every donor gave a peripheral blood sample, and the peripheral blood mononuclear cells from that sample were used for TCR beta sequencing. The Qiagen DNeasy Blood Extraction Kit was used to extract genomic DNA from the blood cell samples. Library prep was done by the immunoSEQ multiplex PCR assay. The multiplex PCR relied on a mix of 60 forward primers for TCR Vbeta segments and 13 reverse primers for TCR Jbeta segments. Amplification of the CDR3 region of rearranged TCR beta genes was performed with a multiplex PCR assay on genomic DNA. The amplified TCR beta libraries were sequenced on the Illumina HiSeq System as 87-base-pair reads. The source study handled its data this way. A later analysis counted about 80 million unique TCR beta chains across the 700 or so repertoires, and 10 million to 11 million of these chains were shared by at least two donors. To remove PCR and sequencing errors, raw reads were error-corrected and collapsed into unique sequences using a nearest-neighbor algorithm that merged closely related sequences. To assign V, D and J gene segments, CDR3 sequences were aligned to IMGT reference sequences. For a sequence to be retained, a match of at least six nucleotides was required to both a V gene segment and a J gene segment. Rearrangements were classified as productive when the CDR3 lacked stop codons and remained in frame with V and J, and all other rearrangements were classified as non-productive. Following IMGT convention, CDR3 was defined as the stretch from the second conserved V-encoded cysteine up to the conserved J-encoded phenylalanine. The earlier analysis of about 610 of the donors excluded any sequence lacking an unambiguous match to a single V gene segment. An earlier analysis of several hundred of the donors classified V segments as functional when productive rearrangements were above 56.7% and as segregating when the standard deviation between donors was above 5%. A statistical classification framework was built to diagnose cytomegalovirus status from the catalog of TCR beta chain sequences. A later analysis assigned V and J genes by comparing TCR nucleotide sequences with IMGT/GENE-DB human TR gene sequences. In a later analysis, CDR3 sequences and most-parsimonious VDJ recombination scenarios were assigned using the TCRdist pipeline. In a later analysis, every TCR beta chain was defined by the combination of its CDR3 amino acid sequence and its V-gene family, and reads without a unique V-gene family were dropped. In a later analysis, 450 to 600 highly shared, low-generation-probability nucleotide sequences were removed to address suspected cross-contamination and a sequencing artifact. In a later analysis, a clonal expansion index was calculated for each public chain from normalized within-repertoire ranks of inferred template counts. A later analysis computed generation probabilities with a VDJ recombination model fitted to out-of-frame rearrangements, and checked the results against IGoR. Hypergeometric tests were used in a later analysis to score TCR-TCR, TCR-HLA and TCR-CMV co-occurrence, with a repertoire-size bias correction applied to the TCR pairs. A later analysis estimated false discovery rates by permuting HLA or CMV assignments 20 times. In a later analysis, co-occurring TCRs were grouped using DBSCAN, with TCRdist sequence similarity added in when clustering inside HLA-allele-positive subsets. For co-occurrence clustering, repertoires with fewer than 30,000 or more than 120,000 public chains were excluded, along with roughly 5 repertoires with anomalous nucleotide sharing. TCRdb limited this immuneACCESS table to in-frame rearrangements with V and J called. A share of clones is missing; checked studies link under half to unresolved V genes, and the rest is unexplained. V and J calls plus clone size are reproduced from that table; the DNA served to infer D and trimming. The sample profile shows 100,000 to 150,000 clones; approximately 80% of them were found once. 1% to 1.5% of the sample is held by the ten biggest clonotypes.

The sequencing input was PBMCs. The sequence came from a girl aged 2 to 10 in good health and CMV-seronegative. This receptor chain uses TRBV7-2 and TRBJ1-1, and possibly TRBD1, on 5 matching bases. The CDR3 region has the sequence CASSLGQGTEAFF. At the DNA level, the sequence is TGTGCCAGCAGCTTGGGGCAGGGCACTGAAGCTTTCTTT.